This paragraph covers one T cell receptor beta chain sequence. The source of the sample is a study of blood T cell repertoires in COVID-19. About the study: Sites across the United States, Italy and Spain contributed samples from acute and convalescent COVID-19. PBMCs, B-cell-depleted T cells, or T cells were the source of the cDNA or gDNA that made up the material.

After removal of 0 bases from V and 2 bases from J, the junction contained 16 bases not matched to a gene. Looked up from germline, CDR1 is MNHEY and CDR2 is SVGEGT. The CDR3 is 19 amino acids. In the original workflow: Scientists estimated how many nucleated cells there were by amplifying reference gene primers. Profiled with immunoSEQ multiplex PCR; TCRdb holds only in-frame clones, not every one. V and J calls and clone size are those listed in that table; D and trimming were worked out from the DNA. The sample lists 300,000 or so clones, roughly 84% seen once, with 1% in the top ten. This TCR was recovered from a man between 50 and 59 years old with active or convalescent COVID-19. The sequenced sample was peripheral blood. The rearrangement uses TRBV6-2 or TRBV6-3 and TRBJ2-7, with 7 positions matching TRBD1. DNA of the CDR3: TGTGCCAGCAGTTACTCCGACACACATCAAAGGGACAGAGCCTACGAGCAGTACTTC. Its protein is CASSYSDTHQRDRAYEQYF.